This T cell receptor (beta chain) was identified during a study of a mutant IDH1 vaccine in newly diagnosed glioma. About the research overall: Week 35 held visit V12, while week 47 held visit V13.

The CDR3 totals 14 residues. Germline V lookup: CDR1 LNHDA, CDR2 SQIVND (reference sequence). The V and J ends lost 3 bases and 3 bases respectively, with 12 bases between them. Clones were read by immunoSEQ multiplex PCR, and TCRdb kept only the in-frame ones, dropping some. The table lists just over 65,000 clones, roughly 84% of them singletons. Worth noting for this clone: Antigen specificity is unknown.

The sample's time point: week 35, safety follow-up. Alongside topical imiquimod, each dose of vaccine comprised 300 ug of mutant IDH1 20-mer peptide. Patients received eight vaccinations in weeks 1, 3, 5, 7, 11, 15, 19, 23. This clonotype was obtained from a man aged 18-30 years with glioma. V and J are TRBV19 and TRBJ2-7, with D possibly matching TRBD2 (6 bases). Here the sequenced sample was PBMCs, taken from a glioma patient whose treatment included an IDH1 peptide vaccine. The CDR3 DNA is TGTGCCAGTAGTATTCAGGGAGGAAGCTACGAGCAGTACTTC. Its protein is CASSIQGGSYEQYF.